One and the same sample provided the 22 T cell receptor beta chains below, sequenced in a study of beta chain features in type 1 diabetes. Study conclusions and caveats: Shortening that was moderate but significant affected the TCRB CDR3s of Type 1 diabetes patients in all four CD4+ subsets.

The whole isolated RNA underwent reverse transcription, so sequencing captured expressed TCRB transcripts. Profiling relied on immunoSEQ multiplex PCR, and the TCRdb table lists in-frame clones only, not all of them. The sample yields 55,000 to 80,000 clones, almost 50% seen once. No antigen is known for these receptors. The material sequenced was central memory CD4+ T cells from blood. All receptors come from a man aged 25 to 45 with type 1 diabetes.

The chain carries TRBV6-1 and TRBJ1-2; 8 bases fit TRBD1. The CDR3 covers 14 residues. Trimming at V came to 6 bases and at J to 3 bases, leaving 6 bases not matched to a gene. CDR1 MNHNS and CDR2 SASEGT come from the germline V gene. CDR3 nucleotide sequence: TGTGCCAGCAGATATGGACAGGGAGACTATGGCTACACCTTC. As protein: CASRYGQGDYGYTF.

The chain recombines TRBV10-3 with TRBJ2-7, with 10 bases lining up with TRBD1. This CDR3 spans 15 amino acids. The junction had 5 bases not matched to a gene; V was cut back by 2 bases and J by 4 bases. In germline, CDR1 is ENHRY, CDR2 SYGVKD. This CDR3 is CAISEAGQGGYEQYF. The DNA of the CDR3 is TGTGCCATCAGTGAGGCCGGACAGGGGGGTTACGAGCAGTACTTC.

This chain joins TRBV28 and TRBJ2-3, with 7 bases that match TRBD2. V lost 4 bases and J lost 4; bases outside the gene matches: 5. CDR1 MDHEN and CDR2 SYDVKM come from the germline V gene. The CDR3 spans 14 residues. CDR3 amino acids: CASSSTSGADTQYF. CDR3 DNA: TGTGCCAGCAGTTCGACCAGCGGGGCAGATACGCAGTATTTT.

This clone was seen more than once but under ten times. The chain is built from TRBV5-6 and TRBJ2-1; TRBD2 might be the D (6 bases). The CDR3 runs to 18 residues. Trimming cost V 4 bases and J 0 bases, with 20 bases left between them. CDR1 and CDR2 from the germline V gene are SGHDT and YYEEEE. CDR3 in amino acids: CASSPTTGTFSSYNEQFF. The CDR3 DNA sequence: TGTGCCAGCAGCCCAACCACCGGGACTTTTAGCTCCTACAATGAGCAGTTCTTC.

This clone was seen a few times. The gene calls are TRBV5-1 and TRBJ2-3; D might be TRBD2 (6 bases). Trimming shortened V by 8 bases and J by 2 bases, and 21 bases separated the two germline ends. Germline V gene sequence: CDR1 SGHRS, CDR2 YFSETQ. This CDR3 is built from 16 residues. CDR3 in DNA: TGCGCCAGTACTTCCGGGACTCACGAGACCACAGATACGCAGTATTTT. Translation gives CASTSGTHETTDTQYF.

The CDR3 sequence is CASSPTPAIGYTF. For the CDR3, the DNA is TGTGCCAGCAGTCCGACCCCAGCGATAGGCTACACCTTC. V usage is TRBV2 and J usage is TRBJ1-2; D unclear. Trimming left V 5 bases short and J 8 bases short, with 15 bases between. CDR3 length equals 13 residues. Germline-derived CDR1 and CDR2 are SNHLY and FYNNEI.

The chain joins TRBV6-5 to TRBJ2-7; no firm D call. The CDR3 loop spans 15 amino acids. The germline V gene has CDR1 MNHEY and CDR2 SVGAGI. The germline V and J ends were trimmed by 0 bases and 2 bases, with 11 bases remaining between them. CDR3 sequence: CASSYSGRPPYEQYF. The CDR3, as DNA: TGTGCCAGCAGTTACTCTGGCAGGCCCCCCTACGAGCAGTACTTC.

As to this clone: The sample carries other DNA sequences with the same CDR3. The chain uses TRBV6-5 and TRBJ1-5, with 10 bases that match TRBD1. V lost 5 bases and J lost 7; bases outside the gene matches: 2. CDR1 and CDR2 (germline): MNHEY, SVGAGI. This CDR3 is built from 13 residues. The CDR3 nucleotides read TGTGCCAGCAGTACGGACAGGGGGCAGCCCCAGCATTTT. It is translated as CASSTDRGQPQHF.

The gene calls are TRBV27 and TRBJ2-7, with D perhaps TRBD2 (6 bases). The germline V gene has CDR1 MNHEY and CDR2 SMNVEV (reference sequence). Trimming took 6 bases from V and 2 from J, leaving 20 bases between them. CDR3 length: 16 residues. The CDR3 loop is CASSPSPGESTYEQYF. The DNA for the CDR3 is TGTGCCAGCAGCCCGTCCCCGGGAGAATCCACCTACGAGCAGTACTTC.

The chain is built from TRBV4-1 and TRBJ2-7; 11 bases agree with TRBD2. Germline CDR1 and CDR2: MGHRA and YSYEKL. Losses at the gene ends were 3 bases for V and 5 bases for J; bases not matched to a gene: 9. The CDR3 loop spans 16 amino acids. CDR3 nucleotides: TGCGCCAGCAGCCAGTCCACTAGCGGGAGATTCCACGAGCAGTACTTC. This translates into CASSQSTSGRFHEQYF.

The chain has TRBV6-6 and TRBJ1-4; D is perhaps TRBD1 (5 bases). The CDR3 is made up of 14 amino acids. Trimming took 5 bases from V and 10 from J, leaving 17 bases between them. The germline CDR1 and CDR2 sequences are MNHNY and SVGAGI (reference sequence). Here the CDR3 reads CASSHGQGGAKLFF. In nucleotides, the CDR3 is TGTGCCAGCAGTCACGGGCAGGGAGGGGCAAAACTGTTTTTT.

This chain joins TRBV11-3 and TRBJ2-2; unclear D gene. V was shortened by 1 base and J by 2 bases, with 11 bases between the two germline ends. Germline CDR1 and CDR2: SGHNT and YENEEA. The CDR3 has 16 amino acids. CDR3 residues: CASSLGWASNTGELFF. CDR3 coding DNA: TGTGCCAGCAGCTTAGGTTGGGCTTCAAACACCGGGGAGCTGTTTTTT.

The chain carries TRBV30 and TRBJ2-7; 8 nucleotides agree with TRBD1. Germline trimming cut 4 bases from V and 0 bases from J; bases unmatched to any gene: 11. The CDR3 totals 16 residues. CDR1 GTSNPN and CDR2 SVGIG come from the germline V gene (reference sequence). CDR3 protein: CAWKETGVFSSYEQYF. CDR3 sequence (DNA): TGTGCCTGGAAAGAGACAGGGGTCTTCTCCTCCTACGAGCAGTACTTC.

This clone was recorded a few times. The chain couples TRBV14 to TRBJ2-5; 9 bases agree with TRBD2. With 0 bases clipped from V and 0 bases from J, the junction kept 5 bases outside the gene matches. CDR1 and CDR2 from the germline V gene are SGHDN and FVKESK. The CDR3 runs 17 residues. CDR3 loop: CASSQEVASGNQETQYF. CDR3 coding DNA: TGTGCCAGCAGCCAAGAAGTCGCTAGCGGGAACCAAGAGACCCAGTACTTC.

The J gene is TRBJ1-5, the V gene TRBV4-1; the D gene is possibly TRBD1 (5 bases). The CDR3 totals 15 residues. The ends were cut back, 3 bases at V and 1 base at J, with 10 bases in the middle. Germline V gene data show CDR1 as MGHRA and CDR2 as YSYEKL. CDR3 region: CASSHGHLSNQPQHF. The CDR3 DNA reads TGCGCCAGCAGCCATGGACATCTAAGCAATCAGCCCCAGCATTTT.

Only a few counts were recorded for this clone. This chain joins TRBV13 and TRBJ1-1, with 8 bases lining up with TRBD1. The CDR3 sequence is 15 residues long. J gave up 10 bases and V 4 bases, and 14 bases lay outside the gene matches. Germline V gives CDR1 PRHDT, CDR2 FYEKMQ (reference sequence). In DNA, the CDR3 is TGTGCCAGCAGCTCCAGGACAGGGTTTAGTCTTGGAGCTTTCTTT. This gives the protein CASSSRTGFSLGAFF. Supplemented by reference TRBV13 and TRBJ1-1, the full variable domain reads AAGVIQSPRHLIKEKRETATLKCYPIPRHDTVYWYQQGPGQDPQFLISFYEKMQSDKGSIPDRFSAQQFSDYHSELNMSSLELGDSALYFCASSSRTGFSLGAFFGQGTRLTVV.

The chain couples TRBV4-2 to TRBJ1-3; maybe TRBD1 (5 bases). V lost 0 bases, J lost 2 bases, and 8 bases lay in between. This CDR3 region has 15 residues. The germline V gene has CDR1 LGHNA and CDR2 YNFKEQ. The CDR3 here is CASSQEGGTGNTIYF. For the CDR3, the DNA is TGTGCCAGCAGCCAAGAGGGGGGGACTGGAAACACCATATATTTT.

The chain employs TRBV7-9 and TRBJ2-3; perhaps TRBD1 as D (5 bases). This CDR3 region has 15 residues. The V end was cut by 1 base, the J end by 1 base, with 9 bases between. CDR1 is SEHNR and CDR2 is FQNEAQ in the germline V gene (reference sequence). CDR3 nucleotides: TGTGCCAGCAGCTTAGTAGGCAGGGGCACAGATACGCAGTATTTT. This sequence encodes CASSLVGRGTDTQYF.

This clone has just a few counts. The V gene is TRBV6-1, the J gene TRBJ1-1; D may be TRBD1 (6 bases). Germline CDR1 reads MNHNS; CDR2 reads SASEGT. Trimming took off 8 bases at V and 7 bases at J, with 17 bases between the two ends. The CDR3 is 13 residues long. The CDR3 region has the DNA TGTGCCAGCGGAGACAGGTTTTCTGTTGAAGCTTTCTTT. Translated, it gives CASGDRFSVEAFF.

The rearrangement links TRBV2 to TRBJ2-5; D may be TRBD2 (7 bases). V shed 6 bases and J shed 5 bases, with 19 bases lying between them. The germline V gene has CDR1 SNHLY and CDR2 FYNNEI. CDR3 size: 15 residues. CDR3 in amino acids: CASSTRGGQGETQYF. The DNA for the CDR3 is TGTGCCAGCAGCACAAGGGGGGGGCAGGGGGAGACCCAGTACTTC.

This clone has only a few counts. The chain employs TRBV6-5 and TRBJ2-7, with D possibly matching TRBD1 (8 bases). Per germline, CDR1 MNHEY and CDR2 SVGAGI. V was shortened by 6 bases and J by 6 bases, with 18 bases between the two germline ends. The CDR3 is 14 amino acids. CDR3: CASSTGGVLGEQYF. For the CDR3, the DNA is TGTGCCAGCAGCACAGGGGGGGTCCTTGGCGAGCAGTACTTC.

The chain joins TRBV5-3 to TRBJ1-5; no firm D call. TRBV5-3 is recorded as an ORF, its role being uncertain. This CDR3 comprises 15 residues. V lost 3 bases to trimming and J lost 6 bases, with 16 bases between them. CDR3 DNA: TGTGCCAGAAGCTGCTATAACATGGAGCGTCAGCCCCAGCATTTT. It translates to CARSCYNMERQPQHF.